The source of this TCR beta chain is a study of Ad26.COV2.S vaccination and SARS-CoV-2 variants. The sample's treatment: over 15 received Ad26.COV2.S at low or high dose, single or two shots; about 5 received placebo; per-sample allocation not given. Day 63 after the first injection of vaccine or placebo was the sampling time. General study findings and limits: Measures of TCR breadth and depth may have fallen short of total T cell responses.

Repertoires were generated with immunoSEQ multiplex PCR, while TCRdb's copy carries only in-frame clones and drops some. Here the sample spans about 350,000 clones, 88% being singletons. V was cut by 1 base and J by 3 bases, with 13 bases left in between. The CDR3 runs to 15 residues. The germline gives CDR1 LGHNA, CDR2 YSLEER. As regards this clone: Its antigen remains unknown.

This receptor was obtained from a person between 18 and 65 years old who received the Ad26.COV2.S COVID-19 vaccine or a placebo. The sequencing used peripheral blood, collected in a trial of Ad26.COV2.S vaccine versus placebo. The chain recombines TRBV4-3 with TRBJ2-7, with TRBD1 as a possible D gene (5 bases). For the CDR3, the DNA is TGCGCCAGCAGCCAAGGGATGACAGAAAACTACGAGCAGTACTTC. This sequence encodes CASSQGMTENYEQYF.